The sequence of this TCR beta chain was determined in a study of monozygotic twins with inflammatory bowel disease. Findings and limits, study-wide: The data offered no way to tell different T cell subtypes apart.

For each CDR3 protein, TCRdb gives one entry from its re-call of the 5' RACE reads, without DNA. Here the sample table reports 120,000 to 150,000 distinct CDR3 sequences. The CDR3 is made up of 13 amino acids. CDR1 is SGHTA and CDR2 is FQGNSA in the germline V gene. On this clonotype itself: Its antigen is unknown.

The receptor comes from a human donor with ulcerative colitis or Crohn's disease, or a healthy co-twin of an affected twin (not recorded which). The chain has TRBV7-2 and TRBJ2-4; TCRdb's D call of TRBD1 is untestable without DNA. Sequencing input: blood. CDR3 sequence: CASSEDRGDIQYF.